Reported below is one T cell receptor beta chain. This sample stems from a study of shared clonotypes between healthy human individuals. CDR3 length: 12 amino acids. The V gene's germline CDR1 is MNHEY and CDR2 SVGAGI. Losses at the gene ends were 5 bases for V and 8 bases for J; bases not matched to a gene: 5. Here immunoSEQ multiplex PCR was the method, and the copy in TCRdb shows in-frame clones only, minus some. In the table there are a few hundred thousand clones, roughly 97% of which are singletons. This chain joins TRBV6-5 and TRBJ1-2; 7 bases match TRBD1. The sequencing sample was made of naive CD4+ T cells sorted from blood. The subset denotes: CD45RA+ positively selected. The TCR sequence derives from a woman aged 30 to 39 in good health. The CDR3 spells CASSGRGRGYTF. The CDR3 DNA reads TGTGCCAGCAGTGGGAGGGGGCGAGGCTACACCTTC.